Each of the 16 T cell receptor beta chains below was sequenced from the same sample in a study of shared clonotypes between healthy human individuals. The method was immunoSEQ multiplex PCR; TCRdb's version includes in-frame clones alone and lacks a portion of them. Found here are around 1.9 million clones, under 95% of them singletons; the top ten hold more than 1.5%. Cells designated naive CD8 were CD45RO-negative and were positively selected for CCR7, with terminally differentiated effector memory CD45RA+ cells excluded. The sequencing sample was made of naive CD8+ T cells from PBMCs. Source of these receptors: a man younger than 35 in good health. Some clones in this sample may be carry-over from other donors' samples.

The gene calls are TRBV29-1 and TRBJ2-7, with D tentatively TRBD2 (5 bases). Trimming left V 7 bases short and J 3 bases short, with 19 bases between. Germline CDR1 reads SQVTM; CDR2 reads ANQGSEA. The CDR3 sequence is 14 residues long. CDR3 sequence: CSAEVNGVGYEQYF. In nucleotides, the CDR3 is TGCAGCGCTGAGGTGAACGGGGTTGGCTACGAGCAGTACTTC.

The V gene is TRBV28, the J gene TRBJ2-6, with D possibly called TRBD1 or TRBD2 (6 bases each). Germline CDR1 and CDR2: MDHEN and SYDVKM. The CDR3 loop spans 16 amino acids. The germline V and J ends were trimmed by 7 bases and 3 bases, with 16 bases remaining between them. The DNA of the CDR3 is TGTGCCAGCACCCGGTGGGGGGCAGATGGGGCCAACGTCCTGACTTTC. Residues: CASTRWGADGANVLTF.

This clone was seen only once. This chain links TRBV27 with TRBJ1-2, with 7 bases matching TRBD1. The CDR3 length is 14 residues. Germline V gives CDR1 MNHEY, CDR2 SMNVEV (reference sequence). V shed 2 bases, J shed 6 bases, and the junction held 6 bases outside the gene matches. The CDR3, as DNA: TGTGCCAGCAGTTTAACGAAGGGGGCCCATGGCTACACCTTC. It yields the protein CASSLTKGAHGYTF.

The chain carries TRBV7-6 and TRBJ2-7; D possibly uses TRBD1 or TRBD2 (6 bases each). CDR1 and CDR2 (germline): SGHVS, FNYEAQ. Trimming took 1 base from V and 3 from J, leaving 13 bases between them. The CDR3 runs to 15 residues. CDR3 DNA sequence: TGTGCCAGCAGCTTAGGGGGGGCCCTATACTACGAGCAGTACTTC. Its translation is CASSLGGALYYEQYF.

The rearrangement uses TRBV19 and TRBJ2-2; 9 bases agree with TRBD1. Per germline, CDR1 LNHDA and CDR2 SQIVND (reference sequence). The ends lost 3 bases at V and 2 bases at J; junction bases unmatched: 7. The CDR3 loop spans 17 amino acids. The CDR3, as DNA: TGTGCCAGTAGTATTTACCCGGACAGGGGAAACACCGGGGAGCTGTTTTTT. This translates into CASSIYPDRGNTGELFF.

V usage is TRBV7-9 and J usage is TRBJ2-1; 7 positions agree with TRBD2. The CDR3 spans 15 residues. With V trimmed by 5 bases and J by 9 bases, 13 bases remained unmatched. The germline gives CDR1 SEHNR, CDR2 FQNEAQ (reference sequence). This CDR3 is CASSQVTSPRGEQFF. CDR3 DNA: TGTGCCAGCAGCCAGGTGACTAGCCCTCGGGGTGAGCAGTTCTTC. The entire variable domain, with the rest obtained from reference TRBV7-9 and TRBJ2-1, is as follows: DTGVSQNPRHKITKRGQNVTFRCDPISEHNRLYWYRQTLGQGPEFLTYFQNEAQLEKSRLLSDRFSAERPKGSFSTLEIQRTEQGDSAMYLCASSQVTSPRGEQFFGPGTRLTVL.

The gene calls are TRBV18 and TRBJ2-1, with TRBD2 as a possible D gene (5 bases). There are 17 residues in the CDR3. Trimming stripped 0 bases from V and 1 base from J, with 13 bases between. CDR1 is KGHSH and CDR2 is LQKENI in the germline V gene. This CDR3 is CASSPPEERPSYNEQFF. The CDR3 DNA follows: TGTGCCAGCTCACCACCGGAGGAGCGCCCGTCCTACAATGAGCAGTTCTTC.

This chain connects TRBV7-7 to TRBJ2-1; TRBD1 aligns across 9 bases. V lost 5 bases and J lost 10; bases outside the gene matches: 9. Germline V gene sequence: CDR1 SSHAT, CDR2 FNYEAQ (reference sequence). The CDR3 length is 14 residues. In DNA, the CDR3 is TGTGCCAGCAGCCCGGACAGGGGACGAAGGGAGCAGTTCTTC. Translation gives CASSPDRGRREQFF.

The chain has TRBV28 and TRBJ2-3; 15 bases line up with TRBD2. This CDR3 is built from 16 residues. J lost 3 bases, V lost 5 bases, and 3 bases had no gene match. Germline-derived CDR1 and CDR2 are MDHEN and SYDVKM. The CDR3 DNA reads TGTGCCAGCAGTACAGGACTAGCGGGAGGGACAGATACGCAGTATTTT. This encodes CASSTGLAGGTDTQYF.

The V gene is TRBV6-1, the J gene TRBJ2-7, with D possibly being TRBD2 (6 bases). V lost 7 bases to trimming and J lost 7 bases, with 11 bases between them. Looked up from germline, CDR1 is MNHNS and CDR2 is SASEGT. There are 11 residues in the CDR3. The CDR3 DNA is TGTGCCAGCACGGAGGGGTGGGAGCAGTACTTC. Amino acids: CASTEGWEQYF.

CDR3 nucleotide sequence: TGTGCCAGCAGCTTACCCGGCGGTTACTCCTACAATGAGCAGTTCTTC. Translated, it gives CASSLPGGYSYNEQFF. The V and J genes are TRBV7-9 and TRBJ2-1; D is unclear. From germline, CDR1 is SEHNR and CDR2 FQNEAQ (reference sequence). Trimming removed 2 bases from V and 0 bases from J, with 11 bases in between. The CDR3 totals 16 residues.

The chain has TRBV9 and TRBJ2-1; D is possibly TRBD1 (6 bases). The V end lost 4 bases, the J end lost 1 base, and 12 bases lay between the germline ends. The CDR3 runs to 15 residues. The V gene's germline CDR1 is SGDLS and CDR2 YYNGEE. The CDR3 DNA reads TGTGCCAGCAGCTCACGGACAGAGTCCTACAATGAGCAGTTCTTC. Protein: CASSSRTESYNEQFF.

Written as DNA, the CDR3 is TGTGCCAGCAGCGTTGCGGGGGTTGTAGGTCAGCCCCAGCATTTT. Protein: CASSVAGVVGQPQHF. The chain uses TRBV5-6 and TRBJ1-5; D is possibly TRBD1 (5 bases). Trimming took off 4 bases at V and 6 bases at J, with 17 bases between the two ends. The CDR3 covers 15 residues. Per the germline V gene, CDR1 is SGHDT and CDR2 is YYEEEE.

Details on this clone: The same CDR3 is also encoded by other DNA sequences in this sample. The chain has TRBV4-3 and TRBJ2-7; D is undetermined. Trimming removed 1 base from V and 4 bases from J, with 8 bases in between. The germline gives CDR1 LGHNA, CDR2 YSLEER. The CDR3 runs to 13 residues. The CDR3 is CASSQGRAYEQYF. The CDR3 coding sequence is TGCGCCAGCAGCCAAGGTAGAGCGTACGAGCAGTACTTC.

The chain joins TRBV23-1 to TRBJ2-6; D remains ambiguous. TRBV23-1 is an open reading frame, and its role is uncertain. V lost 2 bases and J lost 10, with 9 bases in between. The CDR3 contains 13 residues. This CDR3 is CASSQRVPNVLTF. The CDR3, as DNA: TGCGCCAGCAGTCAAAGGGTACCAAACGTCCTGACTTTC.

V usage is TRBV6-1 and J usage is TRBJ2-7, with TRBD2 identical over 9 bases. The CDR3 totals 16 residues. V lost 0 bases to trimming and J lost 4 bases; unmatched junction nucleotides: 7. Germline lookup yields CDR1 MNHNS and CDR2 SASEGT. In DNA form, the CDR3 reads TGTGCCAGCAGTGAAGCCGTTGTAGCGGGAGCGTACGAGCAGTACTTC. It is translated as CASSEAVVAGAYEQYF.